The 16 T cell receptor beta chains given below trace back to one sample, sequenced in a study of shared clonotypes between healthy human individuals. TCRdb keeps only in-frame clones here, not all; method: immunoSEQ multiplex PCR. The repertoire holds millions of clones, with about 95% as singletons. Terminally differentiated effector memory CD45RA+ cells were excluded by CCR7 positive selection of CD45RO-negative cells. The source material was naive CD8+ T cells sorted from blood. The receptor source for this set is a man between 18 and 29 years old in good health.

The V and J genes are TRBV11-2 and TRBJ2-7, with 13 bases fitting TRBD2. This CDR3 has 16 residues. V lost 5 bases, J lost 2 bases, and 6 bases stayed unmatched. Germline CDR1 SGHAT, CDR2 FQNNGV. The CDR3 protein is CASSQYGTSGAYEQYF. The DNA of the CDR3 is TGTGCCAGCAGCCAATACGGGACTAGCGGGGCCTACGAGCAGTACTTC. Full variable domain (outside the CDR3, taken from reference TRBV11-2 and TRBJ2-7): EAGVAQSPRYKIIEKRQSVAFWCNPISGHATLYWYQQILGQGPKLLIQFQNNGVVDDSQLPKDRFSAERLKGVDSTLKIQPAKLEDSAVYLCASSQYGTSGAYEQYFGPGTRLTVT.

The chain carries TRBV27 and TRBJ2-1; 10 nucleotides align to TRBD1. The CDR3 totals 15 residues. V was pared by 5 bases and J by 4 bases, with 5 bases of the junction left unmatched. Germline V gives CDR1 MNHEY, CDR2 SMNVEV (reference sequence). The CDR3 nucleotides read TGTGCCAGCAGTCCATGGACAGGGGGATACAATGAGCAGTTCTTC. This translates into CASSPWTGGYNEQFF.

The V and J genes are TRBV4-1 and TRBJ2-7, with D unclear. The CDR3 extends over 14 amino acids. The V gene's germline CDR1 is MGHRA and CDR2 YSYEKL. The V end was cut by 0 bases, the J end by 1 base, with 7 bases between. The CDR3 nucleotides read TGCGCCAGCAGCCAAGACTGGGAATCCTACGAGCAGTACTTC. Translation gives CASSQDWESYEQYF.

This chain links TRBV27 with TRBJ2-3, with 11 nucleotides matching TRBD2. Trimming removed 4 bases from V and 1 base from J; junction bases left unmatched: 13. This CDR3 is built from 19 residues. Germline loops: CDR1 MNHEY, CDR2 SMNVEV (reference sequence). The CDR3 here is CASSWIAGGRFAGTDTQYF. The CDR3 bases are TGTGCCAGCAGTTGGATAGCGGGGGGGCGATTTGCCGGCACAGATACGCAGTATTTT.

The genes are TRBV19 and TRBJ2-7, with 7 bases fitting TRBD1. This CDR3 contains 17 residues. With 1 base clipped from V and 3 bases from J, the junction kept 12 bases outside the gene matches. The germline V gene has CDR1 LNHDA and CDR2 SQIVND (reference sequence). For the CDR3, the DNA is TGTGCCAGTAGTATAGGGGACAGCAGTTTAGATTACTACGAGCAGTACTTC. Encoded protein: CASSIGDSSLDYYEQYF.

This chain joins TRBV7-9 and TRBJ2-2, with 11 positions matching TRBD2. Germline V gives CDR1 SEHNR, CDR2 FQNEAQ (reference sequence). J lost 3 bases, V lost 1 base, and 4 bases had no gene match. CDR3 length: 17 amino acids. The CDR3 sequence is CASSLELAGDDTGELFF. CDR3 sequence (DNA): TGTGCCAGCAGCTTAGAACTAGCGGGAGACGACACCGGGGAGCTGTTTTTT.

The chain joins TRBV9 to TRBJ1-2; possible D gene TRBD1, 6 bases. The CDR3 extends over 12 amino acids. Trimming took 3 bases from V and 8 from J, leaving 11 bases between them. The germline CDR1 and CDR2 sequences are SGDLS and YYNGEE. In nucleotides, the CDR3 is TGTGCCAGCAGCGGGAACAGGGTGGGCTACACCTTC. Translated: CASSGNRVGYTF.

As concerns this clone: This CDR3 is also generated by other DNA sequences in the sample. V and J are TRBV5-1 and TRBJ2-7, with D unclear. The CDR3 totals 13 residues. Per germline, CDR1 SGHRS and CDR2 YFSETQ. V was clipped by 5 bases and J by 0 bases, with 9 bases between them. The CDR3 sequence is CASSLYSSYEQYF. In DNA form, the CDR3 reads TGCGCCAGCAGTTTATACAGCTCCTACGAGCAGTACTTC.

Comments on this clone: Additional DNA sequences in this sample encode the identical CDR3. V usage is TRBV25-1 and J usage is TRBJ1-1, with D possibly TRBD1 on 6 matching bases. Between the trimmed V and J ends, which lost 6 bases and 5 bases, there was a span of 7 bases. This CDR3 is built from 11 residues. Germline V gene lookup returns CDR1 MGHDK and CDR2 SYGVNS. CDR3 DNA sequence: TGTGCCAGCAGCAGGGGTACTGAAGCTTTCTTT. This translates into CASSRGTEAFF.

V gene TRBV21-1 combines with J gene TRBJ2-1; TRBD2, the table's D call, lacks a check against the DNA. TRBV21-1 is termed a pseudogene. The CDR3 sequence is 17 residues long. The CDR3 sequence is CASPKLAGGPSYNEQFF. The CDR3 DNA is TGTGCCAGCCCTAAACTAGCGGGAGGTCCCTCCTACAATGAGCAGTTCTTC.

The chain links TRBV9 to TRBJ1-1; tentatively, D is TRBD1 (5 bases). V was clipped by 2 bases and J by 1 base, with 12 bases between them. The CDR3 covers 15 residues. Germline V gene data show CDR1 as SGDLS and CDR2 as YYNGEE. DNA for the CDR3: TGTGCCAGCAGCGTCAGTCCAGGGACGAACACTGAAGCTTTCTTT. It encodes CASSVSPGTNTEAFF.

The CDR3 sequence is CASSVTGFYEQYF. The CDR3 nucleotides are TGTGCCAGCAGCGTGACAGGGTTCTACGAGCAGTACTTC. The V and J genes are TRBV11-2 and TRBJ2-7; 7 bases are a match to TRBD1. V was clipped by 5 bases and J by 3 bases; unmatched bases: 4. This CDR3 is 13 amino acids long. CDR1 is SGHAT and CDR2 is FQNNGV in the germline V gene.

This rearrangement joins TRBV7-9 to TRBJ1-4, with 7 bases identical to TRBD1. The CDR3 has 16 amino acids. Germline V CDR1 and CDR2: SEHNR, FQNEAQ (reference sequence). With 5 bases clipped from V and 7 bases from J, the junction kept 13 bases outside the gene matches. The DNA for the CDR3 is TGTGCCAGCAGCCACCCTCTTACAGGGGCGGCTGAAAAACTGTTTTTT. Translation gives CASSHPLTGAAEKLFF. The complete variable domain, with remaining parts taken from reference TRBV7-9 and TRBJ1-4, reads DTGVSQNPRHKITKRGQNVTFRCDPISEHNRLYWYRQTLGQGPEFLTYFQNEAQLEKSRLLSDRFSAERPKGSFSTLEIQRTEQGDSAMYLCASSHPLTGAAEKLFFGSGTQLSVL.

The chain has TRBV15 and TRBJ2-5; 7 bases match TRBD2. The CDR3 consists of 15 residues. V was clipped by 0 bases and J by 5 bases; unmatched bases: 6. CDR1 LNHNV and CDR2 YYDKDF come from the germline V gene (reference sequence). CDR3 loop: CATSRDPGGGETQYF. Here the CDR3 DNA reads TGTGCCACCAGCAGAGATCCGGGAGGTGGGGAGACCCAGTACTTC.

This chain uses TRBV30 with TRBJ1-2; D is unclear. Germline V gene data show CDR1 as GTSNPN and CDR2 as SVGIG (reference sequence). The CDR3 has 13 amino acids. V was pared by 7 bases and J by 4 bases, with 16 bases between. The CDR3, as DNA: TGTGCCTCCGACATTGGAGGGTCCTATGGCTACACCTTC. Translating it yields CASDIGGSYGYTF. Looking up the rest from reference TRBV30 and TRBJ1-2 gives the full variable domain: SQTIHQWPATLVQPVGSPLSLECTVEGTSNPNLYWYRQAAGRGLQLLFYSVGIGQISSEVPQNLSASRPQDRQFILSSKKLLLSDSGFYLCASDIGGSYGYTFGSGTRLTVV.

This clone appeared a single time. The chain joins TRBV4-3 to TRBJ2-7, with D maybe TRBD1 (5 bases). CDR1 LGHNA and CDR2 YSLEER come from the germline V gene. V shed 0 bases and J shed 3 bases, with 12 bases lying between them. The CDR3 has 15 residues. CDR3 DNA sequence: TGCGCCAGCAGCCAAGATCCCGACAGCTTCTACGAGCAGTACTTC. Translated, it gives CASSQDPDSFYEQYF.